The 20 T cell receptor beta chains below come from one sample, sequenced in a study of STAT5B mutations in CD4+ large granular lymphocyte leukemia. Data came from immunoSEQ multiplex PCR; TCRdb stores just in-frame clones and leaves some out. The sample includes some 40,000 clones, roughly 85% of them seen just once. The sample consisted of CD4+ T cells from blood buffy coats. The receptors shown here come from a human donor in good health.

CDR3 loop: CASSPDHSDTQYF. DNA for the CDR3: TGTGCCAGCTCACCGGACCATTCAGATACGCAGTATTTT. The rearrangement links TRBV18 to TRBJ2-3, with D unclear. Germline-derived CDR1 and CDR2 are KGHSH and LQKENI. V was trimmed by 3 bases and J by 4 bases, leaving 8 bases between them. The CDR3 runs to 13 residues.

The genes are TRBV5-4 and TRBJ1-1; perhaps TRBD1 as D (5 bases). V was cut by 2 bases and J by 1 base, with 12 bases left in between. Germline V lookup: CDR1 SGHNT, CDR2 YYREEE (reference sequence). This CDR3 contains 15 residues. The CDR3 is CASSLPGQENTEAFF. CDR3 coding DNA: TGTGCCAGCAGCTTACCAGGACAAGAGAACACTGAAGCTTTCTTT.

The gene calls are TRBV30 and TRBJ1-5; 8 nucleotides align to TRBD1. CDR1 and CDR2 (germline): GTSNPN, SVGIG (reference sequence). The CDR3 totals 14 residues. The V and J ends lost 4 bases and 3 bases, in that order; junction bases with no gene match: 5. CDR3 coding DNA: TGTGCCTGGACCCCAGGGGGCATCAATCAGCCCCAGCATTTT. It codes for CAWTPGGINQPQHF.

The chain carries TRBV2 and TRBJ2-2; D remains ambiguous. V shed 6 bases and J shed 2 bases, with 13 bases lying between them. There are 15 residues in the CDR3. CDR1 is SNHLY, CDR2 FYNNEI, per germline. CDR3 region: CASRMVQRNTGELFF. CDR3 bases: TGTGCCAGCAGGATGGTACAGAGAAACACCGGGGAGCTGTTTTTT.

In its sample, this clone was seen a few times. This sequence joins TRBV30 and TRBJ1-1; TRBD1 is a possible D gene (5 bases). Between the trimmed V and J ends, which lost 0 bases and 8 bases, there was a span of 7 bases. Germline loops: CDR1 GTSNPN, CDR2 SVGIG (reference sequence). This CDR3 is 11 amino acids long. The CDR3 coding sequence is TGTGCCTGGAGTGTACGACAGGAAGCTTTCTTT. Its protein is CAWSVRQEAFF.

This clone was observed a handful of times. The chain is built from TRBV19 and TRBJ1-1; D possibly corresponds to TRBD1 (6 bases). V was shortened by 5 bases and J by 2 bases, with 15 bases between the two germline ends. Looked up from germline, CDR1 is LNHDA and CDR2 is SQIVND (reference sequence). The CDR3 spans 15 residues. The DNA of the CDR3 is TGTGCCAGTAGTTCTCAGTACAGGGCCAACACTGAAGCTTTCTTT. Translated: CASSSQYRANTEAFF.

V and J are TRBV5-6 and TRBJ2-1, with 11 bases lining up with TRBD2. The CDR3 has 14 amino acids. Germline V gene lookup returns CDR1 SGHDT and CDR2 YYEEEE. Trimming at V came to 7 bases and at J to 5 bases, leaving 5 bases not matched to a gene. The CDR3 DNA is TGTGCCAGCCACTTAGCGGGGGGGAACAATGAGCAGTTCTTC. It encodes CASHLAGGNNEQFF. Full variable domain (remainder filled in from reference TRBV5-6 and TRBJ2-1): DAGVTQSPTHLIKTRGQQVTLRCSPKSGHDTVSWYQQALGQGPQFIFQYYEEEERQRGNFPDRFSGHQFPNYSSELNVNALLLGDSALYLCASHLAGGNNEQFFGPGTRLTVL.

A single count supports this clone. The V gene is TRBV2, the J gene TRBJ1-3, with a tentative D call TRBD1 (5 bases). The V end was cut by 1 base, the J end by 3 bases, with 13 bases between. CDR3 length: 16 amino acids. Looked up from germline, CDR1 is SNHLY and CDR2 is FYNNEI. CDR3 protein: CASSEVGGLSGNTIYF. The CDR3 DNA follows: TGTGCCAGCAGTGAAGTCGGGGGTTTGAGTGGAAACACCATATATTTT.

J is TRBJ1-1 and V is TRBV28, with D possibly matching TRBD1 (6 bases). The CDR3 runs to 14 residues. The germline V gene encodes CDR1 MDHEN and CDR2 SYDVKM. V was trimmed by 6 bases and J by 5 bases, leaving 16 bases between them. The CDR3 sequence is CASRSAGVGTEAFF. The DNA for the CDR3 is TGTGCCAGCAGATCGGCAGGGGTAGGTACTGAAGCTTTCTTT.

J is TRBJ1-3 and V is TRBV7-7; D remains ambiguous. Deletions cut 0 bases from V and 2 bases from J, with 8 bases between. This CDR3 spans 15 amino acids. Germline V CDR1 and CDR2: SSHAT, FNYEAQ (reference sequence). CDR3 DNA sequence: TGTGCCAGCAGCTTAGCGTTTTCTCCTGGAAACACCATATATTTT. This codes for CASSLAFSPGNTIYF.

This clone has only one observation. The chain uses TRBV10-3 and TRBJ2-7; 8 nucleotides match TRBD2. The length of the CDR3 is 14 residues. Looked up from germline, CDR1 is ENHRY and CDR2 is SYGVKD. V was pared by 2 bases and J by 6 bases, with 6 bases of the junction left unmatched. The CDR3, as DNA: TGTGCCATCAGTGAGCAACTAGCGGAGGGCGAGCAGTACTTC. Amino acid sequence: CAISEQLAEGEQYF.

V and J are TRBV6-1 and TRBJ1-4; 8 bases are a match to TRBD1. The trim removed 6 bases at V and 3 bases at J, leaving 3 bases unmatched. This CDR3 has 14 residues. Germline V CDR1 and CDR2: MNHNS, SASEGT. The CDR3 nucleotides are TGTGCCAGCAGAAGGGACAGGCCTAATGAAAAACTGTTTTTT. The encoded protein is CASRRDRPNEKLFF.

This rearrangement joins TRBV7-3 to TRBJ2-3; 8 bases map to TRBD1. J gave up 2 bases and V 5 bases, and 3 bases lay outside the gene matches. CDR1 and CDR2 (germline): SGHTA, FQGTGA. CDR3 size: 14 residues. The CDR3 coding sequence is TGTGCCAGCAGCCAGGGGGCTGACACAGATACGCAGTATTTT. This sequence encodes CASSQGADTDTQYF.

The chain couples TRBV5-4 to TRBJ2-1; 11 nucleotides match TRBD2. J lost 4 bases, V lost 5 bases, and 5 bases had no gene match. The CDR3 has 15 amino acids. CDR1 and CDR2 from the germline V gene are SGHNT and YYREEE (reference sequence). CDR3 protein: CASSQGLAVYNEQFF. In nucleotides, the CDR3 is TGTGCCAGCAGTCAGGGACTAGCGGTGTACAATGAGCAGTTCTTC.

The chain links TRBV27 to TRBJ1-1; maybe TRBD1 (6 bases). The CDR3 loop spans 15 amino acids. Germline V gene data show CDR1 as MNHEY and CDR2 as SMNVEV (reference sequence). V shed 3 bases and J shed 4 bases, with 15 bases lying between them. CDR3 protein: CASSFVDSSGTEAFF. Written as DNA, the CDR3 is TGTGCCAGCAGTTTTGTGGACAGCTCCGGCACTGAAGCTTTCTTT.

V usage is TRBV12-5 and J usage is TRBJ1-3; D unclear. V shed 0 bases and J shed 0 bases, with 21 bases lying between them. This CDR3 comprises 20 residues. From germline, CDR1 is LGHNT and CDR2 FRNRAP. DNA of the CDR3: TGTGCTAGTGGTTTGGTACGGTTCCGCGACCCAAGGAACTCTGGAAACACCATATATTTT. Translating it yields CASGLVRFRDPRNSGNTIYF.

This CDR3 reads CASSVGANTEAFF. The DNA for the CDR3 is TGTGCCAGCAGCGTCGGGGCGAACACTGAAGCTTTCTTT. V is TRBV7-3 and J is TRBJ1-1; perhaps TRBD1 as D (5 bases). The V end was cut by 5 bases, the J end by 1 base, with 8 bases between. CDR3 length equals 13 residues. The germline V gene encodes CDR1 SGHTA and CDR2 FQGTGA.

V and J are TRBV5-8 and TRBJ1-6; a possible D gene is TRBD1 (6 bases). Deletions cut 0 bases from V and 9 bases from J, with 13 bases between. Germline CDR1 and CDR2: SGHTS and YDEGEE. The CDR3 loop spans 15 amino acids. The CDR3 protein is CASSLERGRGSPLHF. The CDR3, as DNA: TGTGCCAGCAGCTTGGAACGGGGGCGCGGTTCACCCCTCCACTTT.

CDR3 DNA: TGCGCCAGCAGCACCGGGACTAGCGGTAACACCGGGGAGCTGTTTTTT. This sequence encodes CASSTGTSGNTGELFF. The gene calls are TRBV5-1 and TRBJ2-2; 11 positions match TRBD2. The V segment lost 4 bases and the J segment 2 bases; nucleotides outside the gene matches: 4. There are 16 residues in the CDR3. Germline CDR1 SGHRS, CDR2 YFSETQ.

V usage is TRBV29-1 and J usage is TRBJ2-1; D gene uncertain. V lost 1 base and J lost 9, with 10 bases in between. The CDR3 extends over 12 amino acids. Germline V gives CDR1 SQVTM, CDR2 ANQGSEA. The CDR3: CSVEGSRFEQFF. In DNA, the CDR3 is TGCAGCGTTGAAGGTTCACGGTTTGAGCAGTTCTTC.